This TCR beta chain was documented in a study of shared clonotypes between healthy human individuals. The CDR3 has 15 amino acids. TCRdb's copy holds only in-frame clones and misses some; the assay was immunoSEQ multiplex PCR. The sample records some 500,000 clones, almost 97% being singletons. The rearrangement links TRBV21-1 to TRBJ1-1. TRBV21-1 is a recognized pseudogene. The sequenced sample was naive CD4+ T cells sorted from blood. The subset: CD45RA+ positively selected. The TCR was taken from a woman in her 30s in good health. CDR3 protein: CASREVLAIRTEAFF. The CDR3 bases are TGTGCCAGCAGGGAGGTTCTAGCTATTCGCACTGAAGCTTTCTTT.